Each of the 14 T cell receptor beta chains below was sequenced from the same sample in a study of T cells after yellow fever vaccination. TCRdb analysed the 5' RACE reads with MiXCR anew, one entry per CDR3 protein. The sample holds approximately 550,000 distinct CDR3 sequences, 13% seen once. The sample consisted of PBMCs, taken on the day of the yellow fever booster vaccination. The receptors were sampled from a man aged 25 to 45 who received the YFV17D yellow fever vaccine.

V usage is TRBV5-6 and J usage is TRBJ2-7; 12 bases are a match to TRBD2. With 2 bases clipped from V and 3 bases from J, the junction kept 3 bases outside the gene matches. Germline assignment: CDR1 SGHDT and CDR2 YYEEEE. CDR3 size: 15 residues. CDR3 residues: CASSFRLAGDYEQYF. The CDR3 coding sequence is TGTGCCAGCAGCTTTCGACTAGCGGGGGACTACGAGCAGTACTTC.

This chain connects TRBV10-3 to TRBJ2-7; 11 nucleotides match TRBD2. In germline, CDR1 is ENHRY, CDR2 SYGVKD. With 3 bases clipped from V and 5 bases from J, the junction kept 9 bases outside the gene matches. This CDR3 has 16 amino acids. The CDR3 protein is CAISEGTSGGLHEQYF. In DNA form, the CDR3 reads TGTGCCATCAGTGAAGGGACTAGCGGAGGTCTTCACGAGCAGTACTTC.

This clonotype was recorded many times. The V call is TRBV10-3, the J call TRBJ2-1; perhaps TRBD2 as D (5 bases). The V end lost 3 bases, the J end lost 7 bases, and 7 bases lay between the germline ends. The germline CDR1 and CDR2 sequences are ENHRY and SYGVKD. The CDR3 is 12 residues long. The CDR3 here is CAISESGNEQFF. DNA for the CDR3: TGTGCCATCAGTGAATCGGGAAATGAGCAGTTCTTC.

The CDR3 reads CASSPTGGGRAFF. The CDR3 DNA is TGTGCCAGCAGCCCTACGGGAGGGGGCCGAGCTTTCTTT. The V gene is TRBV7-9, the J gene TRBJ1-1; TRBD1 agrees at 7 bases. Germline CDR1 reads SEHNR; CDR2 reads FQNEAQ (reference sequence). The CDR3 covers 13 residues. The ends lost 5 bases at V and 10 bases at J; junction bases unmatched: 10.

This clonotype occurred a few times. This chain uses TRBV5-4 with TRBJ2-3; TRBD1 matches 7 bases. J gave up 2 bases and V 3 bases, and 15 bases lay outside the gene matches. CDR3 size: 18 residues. From germline, CDR1 is SGHNT and CDR2 YYREEE (reference sequence). This CDR3 reads CASSSATQGSIDTDTQYF. The DNA of the CDR3 is TGTGCCAGCAGCTCGGCTACACAGGGGAGCATCGACACAGATACGCAGTATTTT.

This sequence joins TRBV29-1 and TRBJ2-7, with 7 positions matching TRBD1. After removal of 1 base from V and 4 bases from J, the junction contained 10 bases not matched to a gene. This CDR3 region has 15 residues. Germline assignment: CDR1 SQVTM and CDR2 ANQGSEA. The CDR3 loop reads CSVEASSTGDYEQYF. The DNA of the CDR3 is TGCAGCGTTGAAGCCTCGTCTACAGGGGATTACGAGCAGTACTTC.

This clonotype has more than one count but fewer than ten. J is TRBJ2-1 and V is TRBV27; possible D gene TRBD2, 5 bases. This CDR3 is 17 amino acids long. Germline assignment: CDR1 MNHEY and CDR2 SMNVEV (reference sequence). V was shortened by 2 bases and J by 0 bases, with 14 bases between the two germline ends. CDR3 in amino acids: CASSLAGIHGSYNEQFF. For the CDR3, the DNA is TGTGCCAGCAGTTTAGCCGGGATCCACGGCTCCTACAATGAGCAGTTCTTC.

V usage is TRBV12-3 or TRBV12-4 and J usage is TRBJ2-1, with 8 nucleotides matching TRBD2. The CDR3 has 16 amino acids. With 4 bases clipped from V and 5 bases from J, the junction kept 10 bases outside the gene matches. The CDR3 DNA follows: TGTGCCAGCAGTTACCCCGGGACTAGATCTCACAATGAGCAGTTCTTC. It encodes CASSYPGTRSHNEQFF.

This chain connects TRBV5-6 to TRBJ2-4; D remains ambiguous. The CDR3 runs to 15 residues. V shed 1 base and J shed 0 bases, with 8 bases lying between them. Germline loops: CDR1 SGHDT, CDR2 YYEEEE. CDR3 sequence: CASSLRHLAKNIQYF. The CDR3 coding sequence is TGTGCCAGCAGCTTGAGACACCTAGCCAAAAACATTCAGTACTTC.

This chain connects TRBV29-1 to TRBJ2-3; D uncertain. Deletions cut 6 bases from V and 4 bases from J, with 5 bases between. This CDR3 spans 10 amino acids. Germline V gene sequence: CDR1 SQVTM, CDR2 ANQGSEA. The CDR3 DNA is TGCAGCGTGGCCGCAGATACGCAGTATTTT. Translated: CSVAADTQYF.

This chain uses TRBV7-2 with TRBJ2-7; D remains unclear. The CDR3 consists of 13 residues. Germline loops: CDR1 SGHTA, CDR2 FQGNSA. The V end was cut by 1 base, the J end by 6 bases, with 10 bases between. The CDR3 protein is CASSLVSIGEQYF. CDR3 DNA sequence: TGTGCCAGCAGCTTAGTGTCGATAGGCGAGCAGTACTTC.

In this sample, this clonotype turned up a few times. The genes are TRBV7-2 and TRBJ1-3; D is possibly TRBD1 (5 bases). There are 14 residues in the CDR3. Trimming removed 7 bases from V and 4 bases from J, with 14 bases in between. CDR1 and CDR2 from the germline V gene are SGHTA and FQGNSA. The DNA for the CDR3 is TGTGCCAGCAAACCGGGGACCTCCGGAAACACCATATATTTT. Amino acids: CASKPGTSGNTIYF.

J is TRBJ2-7 and V is TRBV6-1; TRBD2 agrees at 10 bases. Germline V gives CDR1 MNHNS, CDR2 SASEGT. CDR3 size: 16 residues. V trimming: 8 bases; J trimming: 7 bases; junction bases outside the gene matches: 17. This CDR3 is CASQGWASGRASEQYF. CDR3 coding DNA: TGTGCCAGCCAGGGTTGGGCGAGCGGGAGGGCCAGTGAGCAGTACTTC.

This clonotype showed up just a few times. The V gene is TRBV3-1, the J gene TRBJ2-3, with a weak D call TRBD2 (5 bases). The CDR3 spans 15 residues. Germline V gene lookup returns CDR1 LGHDT and CDR2 YNNKEL (reference sequence). Deletions cut 0 bases from V and 5 bases from J, with 12 bases between. CDR3 loop: CASSQDGRRGDTQYF. The CDR3 coding sequence is TGTGCCAGCAGCCAAGATGGGAGACGTGGAGATACGCAGTATTTT.